This is a list of T cell receptor beta chains from one sample in a study of regulatory T cells in long-lasting Graves disease. TCRdb fed the multiplex PCR reads into MiXCR, producing one record per CDR3 protein. The sample lists hundreds of thousands of distinct CDR3 sequences, around 20% occurring once. Sequenced material: peripheral blood mononuclear cells (PBMCs), taken when the disease was refractory, from a patient treated with antithyroid drugs. These TCRs come from a female donor with Graves disease. Each CDR3 is given with its conserved first and last residue. D genes are given only for firm matches. A clone size is listed for some rows: how often the clone was seen (once, few, many), or a class if it is expanded.

V	size	J	D	CDR3	DNA
TRBV6-1	NA	TRBJ2-3	TRBD1	CASSEVTGVVTDTQYF	TGTGCCAGCAGTGAAGTGACAGGGGTAGTGACAGATACGCAGTATTTT
TRBV7-3	many	TRBJ2-2	TRBD2	CASSLYPGLAGATGELFF	TGTGCCAGCAGCTTATACCCGGGACTAGCGGGAGCTACCGGGGAGCTGTTTTTT
TRBV6-5	many	TRBJ2-2	NA	CASSYKGRTGELFF	TGTGCCAGCAGTTACAAGGGGAGGACCGGGGAGCTGTTTTTT
TRBV4-2	few	TRBJ2-7	NA	CASSHPLGGAQVYEQYF	TGTGCCAGCAGCCACCCGCTGGGGGGGGCGCAAGTGTACGAGCAGTACTTC
TRBV28	many	TRBJ2-2	TRBD2	CASSIAGGPTGELFF	TGTGCCAGCAGTATAGCGGGAGGGCCGACCGGGGAGCTGTTTTTT
TRBV10-3	few	TRBJ1-3	NA	CAITGKGRSGNTIYF	TGTGCCATCACCGGTAAAGGTCGATCTGGAAACACCATATATTTT
TRBV2	NA	TRBJ2-7	TRBD2	CASSRKGASGIGEQYF	TGTGCCAGCAGTAGGAAAGGCGCTAGCGGGATTGGCGAGCAGTACTTC
TRBV20-1	few	TRBJ1-1	TRBD1	CSASHRGNEAFF	TGCAGTGCTAGCCACAGGGGGAACGAAGCTTTCTTT
TRBV12-3/TRBV12-4	many	TRBJ2-7	NA	CASSLASEQYF	TGTGCCAGCAGTTTGGCCAGCGAGCAGTACTTC
TRBV29-1	few	TRBJ1-5	TRBD1	CSVEDRQGDLYSNQPQHF	TGCAGCGTTGAAGATCGACAGGGGGACCTTTATAGCAATCAGCCCCAGCATTTT
TRBV28	once	TRBJ2-2	NA	CASSLEEGELFF	TGTGCCAGCAGTTTAGAGGAGGGGGAGCTGTTTTTT
TRBV6-1	many	TRBJ2-7	NA	CASSEGPTSYEQYF	TGTGCCAGCAGTGAGGGCCCAACATCCTACGAGCAGTACTTC
TRBV28	many	TRBJ1-1	NA	CASSSPQGTGTEAFF	TGTGCCAGCAGTTCCCCCCAGGGAACGGGCACTGAAGCTTTCTTT
TRBV11-2	few	TRBJ2-2	NA	CASSLLGAANTGELFF	TGTGCCAGCAGCTTATTAGGGGCCGCGAACACCGGGGAGCTGTTTTTT
TRBV5-1	few	TRBJ2-1	NA	CASSLNKAYNEQFF	TGCGCCAGCAGCTTGAATAAAGCCTACAATGAGCAGTTCTTC
TRBV27	many	TRBJ1-1	NA	CASSSHWEGNAFF	TGTGCCAGCAGTTCGCACTGGGAAGGGAATGCTTTCTTT
TRBV6-5	few	TRBJ1-5	NA	CASSYSIPGGLGASNQPQHF	TGTGCCAGCAGTTACTCGATACCGGGGGGTCTGGGGGCAAGCAATCAGCCCCAGCATTTT
TRBV5-1	few	TRBJ1-1	NA	CASSLGGGNEAFF	TGCGCCAGCAGCTTGGGTGGCGGTAATGAAGCTTTCTTT
TRBV28	many	TRBJ2-7	TRBD1	CASSSLIPGQDYEQYF	TGTGCCAGCAGCTCTCTGATCCCGGGACAGGACTACGAGCAGTACTTC
TRBV28	many	TRBJ2-5	NA	CASSLLRTVVETQYF	TGTGCCAGCAGTTTATTACGGACTGTAGTAGAGACCCAGTACTTC
TRBV18	NA	TRBJ2-7	NA	CASSPQQGLAGSYEQYF	TGTGCCAGCTCACCCCAACAGGGACTCGCTGGGTCCTACGAGCAGTACTTC
TRBV19	NA	TRBJ2-7	NA	CASSTTRGSEQYF	TGTGCCAGTAGTACGACTAGGGGCTCCGAGCAGTACTTC
TRBV7-9	many	TRBJ2-5	NA	CASSLDAGPMETQYF	TGTGCCAGCAGCTTAGACGCAGGTCCGATGGAGACCCAGTACTTC
TRBV30	NA	TRBJ1-2	NA	CAWRPRVKNGYTF	TGTGCCTGGAGGCCCCGAGTCAAGAATGGCTACACCTTC
TRBV2	few	TRBJ2-1	TRBD2	CASSLSGGGSGRLFNEQFF	TGTGCCAGCAGTCTAAGCGGCGGAGGAAGCGGGAGGTTGTTCAATGAGCAGTTCTTC
TRBV7-2	many	TRBJ2-7	NA	CASSLGPLEQYF	TGTGCCAGCAGCTTAGGCCCCCTCGAGCAGTACTTC
TRBV20-1	NA	TRBJ2-1	TRBD2	CSASSAGGPGPTYNEQFF	TGCAGTGCTAGTTCAGCGGGAGGGCCTGGTCCGACCTACAATGAGCAGTTCTTC
TRBV11-2	many	TRBJ2-7	TRBD2	CASSSLAGGPYDYEQYF	TGTGCCAGCAGCTCCCTAGCGGGAGGGCCGTATGACTACGAGCAGTACTTC
TRBV15	NA	TRBJ2-7	TRBD1	CATSSGQGEQDEQYF	TGTGCCACCAGCAGCGGACAGGGAGAGCAGGACGAGCAGTACTTC
TRBV30	NA	TRBJ1-1	NA	CAGGRGNTEAFF	TGTGCCGGCGGTAGGGGGAACACTGAAGCTTTCTTT
TRBV10-3	NA	TRBJ1-5	TRBD1	CAISHRGGKRRNQPQHF	TGTGCCATCAGCCACAGGGGAGGGAAGAGGCGCAATCAGCCCCAGCATTTT
TRBV28	NA	TRBJ1-2	NA	CASSKGYGYTF	TGTGCCAGCAGTAAGGGGTACGGCTACACCTTC
TRBV28	few	TRBJ1-2	NA	CASGPRGGGYTF	TGTGCCAGCGGACCCCGGGGAGGTGGCTACACCTTC
TRBV2	few	TRBJ2-5	NA	CASQPVRVGGGPQETQYF	TGTGCCAGCCAACCCGTAAGGGTGGGCGGGGGCCCACAAGAGACCCAGTACTTC
TRBV19	NA	TRBJ2-6	NA	CASQGMGANVLTF	TGTGCCAGTCAGGGGATGGGGGCCAACGTCCTGACTTTC
TRBV28	many	TRBJ2-7	NA	CASSLWVEGSYEQYF	TGTGCCAGCAGTTTATGGGTAGAGGGGTCCTACGAGCAGTACTTC
TRBV6-2/TRBV6-3	few	TRBJ2-2	TRBD1	CASSWTGDTGELFF	TGTGCCAGCAGTTGGACAGGGGACACCGGGGAGCTGTTTTTT
TRBV19	many	TRBJ2-5	NA	CASGTAQETQYF	TGTGCTAGCGGGACAGCCCAAGAGACCCAGTACTTC
TRBV10-3	many	TRBJ1-1	NA	CAISSEGLNEAFF	TGTGCCATCAGTTCGGAGGGCCTGAATGAAGCTTTCTTT
TRBV20-1	few	TRBJ2-7	NA	CSARTARTYEQYF	TGCAGTGCTAGAACGGCTCGAACCTACGAGCAGTACTTC
TRBV2	many	TRBJ2-7	NA	CASSIGRSYEQYF	TGTGCCAGCAGTATTGGACGGTCCTACGAGCAGTACTTC
TRBV2	many	TRBJ2-7	NA	CASSGGRGNYEQYF	TGTGCCAGCAGTGGCGGACGGGGAAACTACGAGCAGTACTTC
TRBV18	NA	TRBJ1-6	TRBD1	CASSPQQGVYNSPLHF	TGTGCCAGCTCACCCCAACAGGGGGTTTATAATTCACCCCTCCACTTT
TRBV5-1	many	TRBJ1-1	NA	CASKFGSGGDTEAFF	TGCGCCAGCAAATTTGGGTCGGGTGGGGACACTGAAGCTTTCTTT
TRBV11-2	many	TRBJ2-2	NA	CASSRGHFGELFF	TGTGCCAGCAGCCGCGGACATTTCGGGGAGCTGTTTTTT